The 27 T cell receptor beta chains below were found in one sample sequenced in a study of CD8 T cells in ankylosing spondylitis (dated by TCRdb to between 2016 and 2019). Libraries were prepared through 5' RACE. The instrument given in TCRdb is Illumina HiSeq 2500. The raw public data were reprocessed by TCRdb itself: fastp quality trimming at Q25, MiXCR clonotype calling, in-frame beta chains only. A single entry per CDR3 protein holds the most common genes and DNA from its merged rows. This sample lists about 240,000 distinct CDR3 sequences; 8% to 9% were detected once. Approximately 5% of the sample belongs to the ten largest clones. What was sequenced was blood, either unsorted or a sorted T cell fraction (not recorded which). The receptors originated from a female donor with ankylosing spondylitis or in good health (not recorded which).

This clonotype was observed many times. The CDR3 region is CASSQGPSAYNEQFF. The CDR3 DNA follows: TGCGCCAGCAGCCAAGGGCCATCCGCCTACAATGAGCAGTTCTTC. V and J are TRBV4-3 and TRBJ2-1, with D uncertain. Between the trimmed V and J ends, which lost 1 base and 2 bases, there was a span of 9 bases. Germline CDR1 is LGHNA and CDR2 is YSLEER. This CDR3 region has 15 residues.

This clonotype was seen ten or more times. This chain uses TRBV4-1 with TRBJ2-1; the D gene is possibly TRBD1 (6 bases). Trimming shortened V by 0 bases and J by 2 bases, and 14 bases separated the two germline ends. CDR3 length equals 17 residues. Germline V gene data show CDR1 as MGHRA and CDR2 as YSYEKL. Written as DNA, the CDR3 is TGCGCCAGCAGCCAAGACGTTCCCGGGACAACCTACAATGAGCAGTTCTTC. It translates to CASSQDVPGTTYNEQFF.

This clonotype was found many times. The rearrangement uses TRBV24-1 and TRBJ2-1; 8 nucleotides match TRBD2. Germline-derived CDR1 and CDR2 are KGHDR and SFDVKD. The V and J ends lost 5 bases and 2 bases, in that order; junction bases with no gene match: 7. This CDR3 contains 16 residues. CDR3 DNA sequence: TGTGCCACCAGTGGCGCCGGGAGGGCAACCTACAATGAGCAGTTCTTC. Translating gives CATSGAGRATYNEQFF.

The sample holds many counts of this clonotype. The chain uses TRBV5-1 and TRBJ2-2; unclear D gene. This CDR3 has 12 amino acids. Looked up from germline, CDR1 is SGHRS and CDR2 is YFSETQ. V was shortened by 6 bases and J by 4 bases, with 7 bases between the two germline ends. The CDR3 loop is CASTRGTGELFF. CDR3 coding DNA: TGCGCCAGCACGCGAGGCACCGGGGAGCTGTTTTTT. Together with reference TRBV5-1 and TRBJ2-2, the CDR3 gives the full variable domain: KAGVTQTPRYLIKTRGQQVTLSCSPISGHRSVSWYQQTPGQGLQFLFEYFSETQRNKGNFPGRFSGRQFSNSRSEMNVSTLELGDSALYLCASTRGTGELFFGEGSRLTVL.

Many counts were recorded for this clonotype. J is TRBJ2-3 and V is TRBV7-2, with D tentatively TRBD2 (6 bases). V lost 5 bases to trimming and J lost 0 bases, with 12 bases between them. The length of the CDR3 is 15 residues. Germline lookup yields CDR1 SGHTA and CDR2 FQGNSA. The CDR3 is CASSPRTTSTDTQYF. CDR3 nucleotide sequence: TGTGCCAGCAGCCCGCGGACTACCAGCACAGATACGCAGTATTTT.

In this sample, this clonotype turned up a few times. The rearrangement links TRBV10-3 to TRBJ2-1, with TRBD2 matching 7 bases. CDR1 ENHRY and CDR2 SYGVKD come from the germline V gene. With V trimmed by 4 bases and J by 6 bases, 3 bases remained unmatched. The CDR3 is 13 residues long. Here the CDR3 reads CAISVSGTNEQFF. In DNA form, the CDR3 reads TGTGCCATCAGTGTCAGCGGGACCAATGAGCAGTTCTTC.

This clonotype was recorded many times. The rearrangement links TRBV12-3 or TRBV12-4 to TRBJ1-1; the D is unclear. Trimming took 3 bases from V and 0 from J, leaving 8 bases between them. The CDR3 consists of 14 residues. CDR3 in amino acids: CASSFEGLNTEAFF. CDR3 DNA sequence: TGTGCCAGCAGTTTTGAAGGCCTGAACACTGAAGCTTTCTTT.

The rearrangement links TRBV18 to TRBJ1-2; perhaps TRBD1 as D (6 bases). This CDR3 has 18 residues. Trimming took 6 bases from V and 4 from J, leaving 27 bases between them. The germline CDR1 and CDR2 sequences are KGHSH and LQKENI. The CDR3 DNA reads TGTGCCAGCTCGGCAGGGACCTGGACAGAACTAACCTTCTATGGCTACACCTTC. This sequence encodes CASSAGTWTELTFYGYTF.

This clonotype showed up just a few times. A junction boundary mismatches the germline segment, possibly from a read error. The DNA of the CDR3 is TGCGCCAACAGCCAAGCACTCTCTACAGCCGCTAACACAGATACGCAGTATTTT. Its protein product is CANSQALSTAANTDTQYF. The genes are TRBV4-3 and TRBJ2-3; D is unclear. Germline CDR1 is LGHNA and CDR2 is YSLEER. This CDR3 is 18 amino acids long.

This clonotype was detected ten times or more. J is TRBJ2-1 and V is TRBV12-3 or TRBV12-4; D is tentatively TRBD1 or TRBD2 (5 bases each). The CDR3 sequence is 16 residues long. Trimming stripped 2 bases from V and 4 bases from J, with 15 bases between. The CDR3: CASSLRVGTGYNEQFF. CDR3 nucleotide sequence: TGTGCCAGCAGTTTAAGAGTAGGGACGGGTTACAATGAGCAGTTCTTC.

In this sample, this clonotype turned up many times. This chain connects TRBV28 to TRBJ2-7; 11 nucleotides align to TRBD2. The ends lost 5 bases at V and 6 bases at J; junction bases unmatched: 9. Germline V lookup: CDR1 MDHEN, CDR2 SYDVKM. CDR3 size: 15 residues. DNA for the CDR3: TGTGCCAGCAGTACCTTACTAGCGGGAGCTCCCGAGCAGTACTTC. Encoded protein: CASSTLLAGAPEQYF.

This clonotype was picked up many times. V usage is TRBV6-2 or TRBV6-3 and J usage is TRBJ2-2; 11 nucleotides agree with TRBD2. Germline V gene sequence: CDR1 MNHEY, CDR2 SVGEGT. This CDR3 contains 14 residues. Losses at the gene ends were 7 bases for V and 6 bases for J; bases not matched to a gene: 4. CDR3 coding DNA: TGTGCCAGCATTTTACTAGCGGGAGCCGGGGAGCTGTTTTTT. Protein: CASILLAGAGELFF.

There are many counts of this clonotype. The chain couples TRBV27 to TRBJ1-1; 7 bases agree with TRBD1. The J segment lost 1 base and the V segment lost 4 bases, leaving 9 bases of the junction unmatched. The CDR3 extends over 16 amino acids. Germline V gives CDR1 MNHEY, CDR2 SMNVEV (reference sequence). CDR3 region: CASSSLDRLSNTEAFF. The DNA for the CDR3 is TGTGCCAGCAGTTCCTTGGACAGGCTGTCGAACACTGAAGCTTTCTTT.

The chain uses TRBV7-2 and TRBJ2-3; either TRBD1 or TRBD2 may supply D (5 bases each). The CDR3 totals 15 residues. V gave up 5 bases and J gave up 3 bases, with 15 bases separating them. The V gene's germline CDR1 is SGHTA and CDR2 FQGNSA. Here the CDR3 reads CASSPGPPVTDTQYF. The DNA of the CDR3 is TGTGCCAGCAGCCCGGGGCCGCCTGTGACAGATACGCAGTATTTT.

This clonotype showed up many times. This rearrangement joins TRBV13 to TRBJ1-4; no clear D gene. Trimming took 5 bases from V and 5 from J, leaving 15 bases between them. In germline, CDR1 is PRHDT, CDR2 FYEKMQ (reference sequence). The CDR3 has 15 amino acids. In DNA form, the CDR3 reads TGTGCCAGCAGCGCAGACCCCAGGAGAAATGAAAAACTGTTTTTT. Translating gives CASSADPRRNEKLFF.

This clonotype was counted ten times or more. The J gene is TRBJ1-5, the V gene TRBV6-1; a weak D match, TRBD1 (6 bases). This CDR3 comprises 18 residues. In germline, CDR1 is MNHNS, CDR2 SASEGT. Trimming cost V 0 bases and J 0 bases, with 15 bases left between them. The CDR3 sequence: CASSEAKRTVYSNQPQHF. CDR3 in DNA: TGTGCCAGCAGTGAAGCTAAAAGGACAGTTTATAGCAATCAGCCCCAGCATTTT.

This clonotype has a count of ten or more. The chain employs TRBV12-3 or TRBV12-4 and TRBJ1-2; D call uncertain. Trimming took 3 bases from V and 4 from J, leaving 9 bases between them. This CDR3 is 13 amino acids long. CDR3 amino acids: CASSFYNSYGYTF. CDR3 coding DNA: TGTGCCAGCAGTTTTTACAACTCCTATGGCTACACCTTC.

This clonotype has ten or more counts. The DNA for the CDR3 is TGCGCCAGCAGCGCAAATCAGGGGGTGCCCCAGCATTTT. Translated, it gives CASSANQGVPQHF. V usage is TRBV4-3 and J usage is TRBJ1-5; 7 bases map to TRBD1. V lost 5 bases to trimming and J lost 9 bases; unmatched junction nucleotides: 7. This CDR3 contains 13 residues. Looked up from germline, CDR1 is LGHNA and CDR2 is YSLEER.

At least ten counts were recorded for this clonotype. The chain joins TRBV5-1 to TRBJ2-3; no clear D. The ends were cut back, 0 bases at V and 1 base at J, with 9 bases in the middle. CDR1 and CDR2 (germline): SGHRS, YFSETQ. The CDR3 consists of 15 residues. The CDR3 here is CASSLDRSRTDTQYF. The CDR3 DNA reads TGCGCCAGCAGCTTGGATCGGAGCCGCACAGATACGCAGTATTTT.

Only a few counts were recorded for this clonotype. The genes are TRBV11-2 and TRBJ2-2, with TRBD2 identical over 11 bases. Germline-derived CDR1 and CDR2 are SGHAT and FQNNGV. Trimming at V came to 6 bases and at J to 7 bases, leaving 7 bases not matched to a gene. The CDR3 has 15 residues. Here the CDR3 DNA reads TGTGCCAGCAGGAGTAGCGGGAGGGTCGTCGGGGAGCTGTTTTTT. Translation gives CASRSSGRVVGELFF.

V is TRBV20-1 and J is TRBJ1-5; D uncertain. This CDR3 contains 12 residues. The V end was cut by 1 base, the J end by 10 bases, with 11 bases between. Looked up from germline, CDR1 is DFQATT and CDR2 is SNEGSKA (reference sequence). In DNA, the CDR3 is TGCAGTGCTAGAGCTCCCGGACTTCCCCAGCATTTT. It specifies CSARAPGLPQHF.

In this sample, this clonotype turned up many times. This rearrangement joins TRBV20-1 to TRBJ1-3; D gene ambiguous. The V gene's germline CDR1 is DFQATT and CDR2 SNEGSKA (reference sequence). V lost 5 bases and J lost 3, with 8 bases in between. This CDR3 is 12 amino acids long. CDR3 coding DNA: TGCAGTGCTCGAGGAGATGGAAACACCATATATTTT. Residues: CSARGDGNTIYF.

This clonotype appeared many times. The chain links TRBV20-1 to TRBJ2-1; a weak D match, TRBD1 (6 bases). Germline CDR1 is DFQATT and CDR2 is SNEGSKA (reference sequence). The CDR3 has 10 residues. V lost 5 bases to trimming and J lost 8 bases, with 7 bases between them. The CDR3 bases are TGCAGTGCTCAGGGGTATGAGCAGTTCTTC. Translated: CSAQGYEQFF.

This clonotype was detected ten times or more. The chain has TRBV12-3 or TRBV12-4 and TRBJ1-1; D might be TRBD1 (5 bases). Trimming took 2 bases from V and 10 from J, leaving 17 bases between them. The CDR3 is 14 amino acids. In DNA, the CDR3 is TGTGCCAGCAGTTTAAGCTTGGGGACCGGAGGAGCTTTCTTT. This sequence encodes CASSLSLGTGGAFF.

This clonotype was detected ten times or more. The V and J genes are TRBV20-1 and TRBJ1-2, with a tentative D call TRBD1 (5 bases). Germline V CDR1 and CDR2: DFQATT, SNEGSKA (reference sequence). The CDR3 spans 13 residues. V was shortened by 5 bases and J by 5 bases, with 15 bases between the two germline ends. CDR3: CSAPQEGIYGYTF. In nucleotides, the CDR3 is TGCAGTGCTCCTCAGGAGGGGATTTATGGCTACACCTTC.

Many counts were recorded for this clonotype. The gene calls are TRBV3-1 and TRBJ2-7, with D unresolved. The CDR3 has 14 residues. The V gene's germline CDR1 is LGHDT and CDR2 YNNKEL (reference sequence). V lost 1 base, J lost 2 bases, and 9 bases lay in between. The CDR3 spells CASSQATGTYEQYF. CDR3 bases: TGTGCCAGCAGCCAAGCTACTGGAACCTACGAGCAGTACTTC.

This clonotype was counted at least ten times. The V gene is TRBV20-1, the J gene TRBJ2-7; 7 nucleotides match TRBD2. The CDR3 has 14 amino acids. Per the germline V gene, CDR1 is DFQATT and CDR2 is SNEGSKA (reference sequence). Trimming removed 1 base from V and 2 bases from J; junction bases left unmatched: 5. The CDR3: CSARVPGGPYEQYF. CDR3 nucleotide sequence: TGCAGTGCTAGAGTCCCGGGAGGACCCTACGAGCAGTACTTC.